Below, 16 T cell receptor beta chains from the same sample are listed, as sequenced in a study of blood T cell repertoires in COVID-19. The method was immunoSEQ multiplex PCR; TCRdb's version includes in-frame clones alone and lacks a portion of them. The table shows about 82,000 clones, with 75% to 90% occurring only once. Specimen: peripheral blood. All receptors come from a woman aged 40 to 50 with active or convalescent COVID-19.

J is TRBJ2-2 and V is TRBV5-1, with D unresolved. The length of the CDR3 is 15 residues. V lost 1 base and J 0 bases, leaving 7 bases between the germline ends. The germline gives CDR1 SGHRS, CDR2 YFSETQ. CDR3 amino acids: CASSLSSANTGELFF. CDR3 coding DNA: TGCGCCAGCAGCTTGTCCAGCGCGAACACCGGGGAGCTGTTTTTT.

This chain connects TRBV9 to TRBJ2-1; 10 nucleotides line up with TRBD2. Losses at the gene ends were 4 bases for V and 5 bases for J; bases not matched to a gene: 6. CDR1 is SGDLS and CDR2 is YYNGEE in the germline V gene. The CDR3 runs 15 residues. CDR3 protein: CASSPGLAANNEQFF. The CDR3 DNA follows: TGTGCCAGCAGCCCCGGACTAGCGGCAAACAATGAGCAGTTCTTC.

The chain uses TRBV28 and TRBJ1-5; 9 positions match TRBD1. CDR1 and CDR2 (germline): MDHEN, SYDVKM. V shed 3 bases, J shed 6 bases, and the junction held 6 bases outside the gene matches. The CDR3 runs 15 residues. The CDR3 protein is CASSLVGGQGQPQHF. DNA of the CDR3: TGTGCCAGCAGTTTGGTCGGGGGACAGGGTCAGCCCCAGCATTTT.

V gene TRBV2 combines with J gene TRBJ2-5; tentative D call: TRBD2 (5 bases). Germline V gives CDR1 SNHLY, CDR2 FYNNEI. The CDR3 runs 14 residues. V was clipped by 7 bases and J by 5 bases, with 17 bases between them. The CDR3 coding sequence is TGTGCCAGCACCAGACTACCCCCTAGGGAGACCCAGTACTTC. Translated, it gives CASTRLPPRETQYF.

V gene TRBV7-2 combines with J gene TRBJ2-3; tentatively, D is TRBD2 (6 bases). Germline-derived CDR1 and CDR2 are SGHTA and FQGNSA. The CDR3 has 16 amino acids. V lost 1 base, J lost 1 base, and 12 bases lay in between. The CDR3 protein is CASSLGVGEGTDTQYF. The CDR3, as DNA: TGTGCCAGCAGCTTAGGAGTCGGGGAGGGCACAGATACGCAGTATTTT.

This rearrangement joins TRBV29-1 to TRBJ2-3; tentative D call: TRBD2 (6 bases). Germline CDR1 reads SQVTM; CDR2 reads ANQGSEA. The CDR3 extends over 15 amino acids. Trimming removed 5 bases at V and 0 bases at J, with 15 bases between. CDR3 amino acids: CSVINSGSSTDTQYF. The CDR3 DNA reads as TGCAGCGTTATAAATAGCGGTTCTAGCACAGATACGCAGTATTTT.

This chain joins TRBV7-2 and TRBJ2-7; TRBD2 aligns across 7 bases. V shed 0 bases, J shed 6 bases, and the junction held 2 bases outside the gene matches. This CDR3 is 13 amino acids long. CDR1 is SGHTA and CDR2 is FQGNSA in the germline V gene. In DNA, the CDR3 is TGTGCCAGCAGCTTAGCGTGGGGGGGCGAGCAGTACTTC. It is translated as CASSLAWGGEQYF.

CDR3 sequence reads: CASSSPGQTTGELFF. CDR3 sequence (DNA): TGTGCCAGCAGTTCCCCGGGACAGACCACCGGGGAGCTGTTTTTT. The V call is TRBV6-5, the J call TRBJ2-2, with 7 bases identical to TRBD1. The CDR3 length is 15 residues. The germline gives CDR1 MNHEY, CDR2 SVGAGI. With V trimmed by 4 bases and J by 4 bases, 6 bases remained unmatched.

The V and J genes are TRBV7-8 and TRBJ2-5; tentatively, D is TRBD2 (5 bases). The CDR3 contains 14 residues. V was clipped by 5 bases and J by 3 bases, with 13 bases between them. CDR1 SGHVS and CDR2 FQNEAQ come from the germline V gene. The DNA of the CDR3 is TGTGCCAGCAGCCCCAGCGCCGGGAAAGAGACCCAGTACTTC. Translation gives CASSPSAGKETQYF. The full variable domain, with the rest looked up from reference TRBV7-8 and TRBJ2-5, is GAGVSQSPRYKVAKRGQDVALRCDPISGHVSLFWYQQALGQGPEFLTYFQNEAQLDKSGLPSDRFFAERPEGSVSTLKIQRTQQEDSAVYLCASSPSAGKETQYFGPGTRLLVL.

This clone was seen only a few times. V gene TRBV11-2 combines with J gene TRBJ2-7, with 9 positions matching TRBD1. Germline lookup yields CDR1 SGHAT and CDR2 FQNNGV. The CDR3 covers 14 residues. V was pared by 1 base and J by 3 bases, with 1 base of the junction left unmatched. CDR3 loop: CASSLAGQGYEQYF. CDR3 sequence (DNA): TGTGCCAGCAGCTTAGCGGGACAGGGCTACGAGCAGTACTTC.

The chain combines TRBV4-2 with TRBJ1-2; 9 bases align to TRBD1. After removal of 4 bases from V and 2 bases from J, the junction contained 5 bases not matched to a gene. This CDR3 has 15 residues. From germline, CDR1 is LGHNA and CDR2 YNFKEQ. CDR3 region: CASSPGDRANYGYTF. In nucleotides, the CDR3 is TGTGCCAGCAGCCCTGGGGACAGGGCGAACTATGGCTACACCTTC.

This chain connects TRBV18 to TRBJ1-1; TRBD1 might be the D (5 bases). Germline V CDR1 and CDR2: KGHSH, LQKENI. The CDR3 has 13 amino acids. The V and J ends lost 6 bases and 5 bases respectively, with 13 bases between them. The CDR3 loop reads CASSAGARTEAFF. The DNA of the CDR3 is TGTGCCAGCTCCGCTGGGGCCCGTACTGAAGCTTTCTTT.

This rearrangement joins TRBV14 to TRBJ2-3, with 7 nucleotides matching TRBD2. The J segment lost 2 bases and the V segment lost 4 bases, leaving 12 bases of the junction unmatched. Germline V CDR1 and CDR2: SGHDN, FVKESK. The CDR3 is 17 residues long. CDR3 nucleotide sequence: TGTGCCAGCAGCCCAAGATCGCCTAGCGGTACCACAGATACGCAGTATTTT. Translated: CASSPRSPSGTTDTQYF.

The chain recombines TRBV27 with TRBJ2-4; 11 bases are shared with TRBD1. This CDR3 has 16 residues. V shed 3 bases and J 3 bases; nucleotides not matched to a gene: 4. Per germline, CDR1 MNHEY and CDR2 SMNVEV (reference sequence). In DNA, the CDR3 is TGTGCCAGCAGTTTTTCCGGGACAGGGGGCAAAAACATTCAGTACTTC. The encoded protein is CASSFSGTGGKNIQYF.

The rearrangement links TRBV7-9 to TRBJ1-4, with D possibly TRBD1 on 5 matching bases. CDR1 is SEHNR, CDR2 FQNEAQ, per germline (reference sequence). The CDR3 covers 16 residues. V lost 1 base and J 8 bases, leaving 17 bases between the germline ends. As DNA, the CDR3 is TGTGCCAGCAGCTTAGTGCGGGGCAGGTCGCAGGAAAAACTGTTTTTT. It is translated as CASSLVRGRSQEKLFF.

This chain uses TRBV4-2 with TRBJ1-4; no clear D. This CDR3 region has 15 residues. The V and J ends lost 0 bases and 5 bases respectively, with 10 bases between them. In germline, CDR1 is LGHNA, CDR2 YNFKEQ. As DNA, the CDR3 is TGTGCCAGCAGCCAAGATTCGGGGAGCAATGAAAAACTGTTTTTT. This codes for CASSQDSGSNEKLFF.